This T cell receptor (beta chain) came from a study of cytomegalovirus exposure and HLA in healthy donors (dated by TCRdb to the late 2010s). At the level of the whole study: An earlier analysis of some 600 of the donors reported approximately 280 Gb of sequence data and 117 million unique TCR beta sequences obtained from roughly 170 million T cells. Roughly 300 gigabases of sequencing data and 75 million to 85 million unique TCR sequences made up an early release that covered around 640 HLA-typed donors. Among the roughly 410 genotyped donors, approximately 76% belonged to the genetic ancestry cluster associated with self-reported Caucasian donors. The study aimed to test whether signatures of past pathogen exposure could be identified by cataloging public T cell receptors. The study profiled the T cell repertoires of hundreds of subjects by immunosequencing and related them to cytomegalovirus serostatus. Besides the first cohort of roughly 700 subjects, a separate validation cohort made up of roughly 120 different subjects was used. To predict cytomegalovirus infection status, the study brought together high-throughput TCR immunosequencing, statistical association of individual TCRs with disease status, and machine learning. A later analysis re-examined previously published TCR beta repertoires from 610 or so donors and added high-resolution HLA genotyping to investigate patterns of TCR occurrence. The later analysis used no new phenotypic data to find candidate immune exposures, relying instead on TCR beta sequences and their occurrence across donors. In an earlier analysis of 587 of the donors, high-throughput TCR beta sequencing was used to judge whether each TCR beta V gene segment behaved as functional or pseudogenic. Donor age, sex, ethnicity and CMV serostatus were compiled alongside the repertoire data. In a later genetic analysis, genome-wide SNP genotypes for about three fifths of the roughly 670 donors were used, and that subset was treated as a discovery cohort. All discovery cohort repertoires had been generated using a single sequencing platform. HLA typing covered class I and class II loci at four-digit resolution. Typing coverage differed by locus: A, B, C, DRB1 and DQB1 were typed in about 620-630 donors, DQA1 in about 560, DPA1 in 606, and DPB1 in approximately 450. Roughly 5 DR-DQ haplotypes were handled as single units for association and clustering, since linkage in the cohort was strong. Across some 400 genotyped donors of the cohort, an average of 235,054 unique TCR beta nucleotide sequences per donor were sequenced, and roughly 18% of those sequences were non-productive. Summary of the overall study and its limitations: A group of highly shared sequence variants was considered likely to be a technical artifact of the sequencing pipeline. In a later genetic analysis, fewer N-insertions in productive TCRs were reported among donors in an Asian-associated ancestry cluster than the roughly 670-donor mean. A further reported finding was that TCR beta sequences accurately predicted the HLA-A and HLA-B alleles for most subjects in the first cohort. V-gene and J-gene trimming of TCR beta chains was associated with a missense DCLRE1C variant in a later genetic analysis, and the association was replicated in an independent cohort. Some IMGT-functional V segments, including TRBV6-2 and TRBV6-3, could not be told apart with the 87-base-pair reads, so those segments were excluded. The cohort was sequenced for TCR beta chains only, and without alpha or paired-chain data the features that could be detected were limited. Compared with equally common non-associated chains, HLA-associated TCR beta chains in a later analysis were more clonally expanded and had lower generation probabilities. A total of 164 TCR beta chains were listed by the study as associated with cytomegalovirus. In an earlier analysis of about 540 of the donors, most TCR beta V segments were observed in productive rearrangements about 87% or about 30% of the time, broadly matching IMGT annotations. Across donors, most TCR sequences were observed very rarely, whereas some public TCRs were present in many individuals. According to a later analysis, parvovirus B19, influenza, CMV and Epstein-Barr virus appeared linked to several top co-occurrence clusters. A later analysis associated approximately 17,000 TCR beta sequences with specific HLA alleles at a false discovery rate of 0.05. Immune exposure information for the cohort was limited to CMV serostatus. Sequencing depth was assumed to be roughly uniform across donors in the presence/absence analyses, though that assumption may not hold. Assigning TCR associations to individual alleles was difficult when HLA alleles, especially DR and DQ, strongly co-occurred. The authors suggested that the approach could potentially be generalized to other disease states and immunological phenotypes. Because HLA typing was unavailable for some donors at each locus, only the typed subset was used in association tests. In vitro tests confirmed that a few of the cytomegalovirus-associated TCR beta chains recognize cytomegalovirus antigens. Cytomegalovirus status was reported to be diagnosed by the classifier with high specificity and sensitivity in both the original and validation cohorts. Because counts were too low, some 17 rarely observed V segments, including chromosome 9 orphons, were left out of the earlier analysis of some 640 of the donors. Linkage disequilibrium might explain the correlated functional status among segregating V segments, but an unknown experimental factor could not be ruled out. A later analysis found that TCR association rates varied across HLA loci, with DRB1 alleles showing the most associated TCRs and HLA-C alleles the fewest. A later analysis found that most CMV-associated TCR beta chains appeared HLA-restricted, with HLA associations seemingly driven largely by CMV exposure.

The junction shows trimming of 5 bases on V and 4 bases on J, plus 17 bases between the germline ends. The CDR3 holds 15 amino acids from the cysteine to the phenylalanine. Left in the record is the CDR3 DNA by itself, 45 bases read in frame from the first base. Based on the germline V gene, the CDR1 and CDR2 sequences are MNHEY and SVGAGI. The cohort was made up of hundreds of healthy bone marrow donors. Cohort members were all nominally healthy when sampled, although unrecorded immune exposures were likely present. The donor tested CMV seropositive, placing the donor among the 290 or so seropositive members of the cohort. Every donor gave a peripheral blood sample, and the peripheral blood mononuclear cells from that sample were used for TCR beta sequencing. The Qiagen DNeasy Blood Extraction Kit was used to extract genomic DNA from the blood cell samples. Library construction relied on the immunoSEQ multiplex PCR assay. For the multiplex PCR, a mixture combining 60 forward primers for TCR Vbeta segments and 13 reverse primers for TCR Jbeta segments was used. A multiplex PCR assay on genomic DNA amplified the CDR3 region of rearranged TCR beta genes. The amplified TCR beta libraries were sequenced on the Illumina HiSeq System as 87-base-pair reads. Per the source publication's procedure: A later analysis counted approximately 84 million unique TCR beta chains across the 670 or so repertoires, and about 10 million of these chains were shared by at least two donors. Raw reads were error-corrected and collapsed into unique sequences with a nearest-neighbor algorithm that merged closely related sequences to remove PCR and sequencing errors. CDR3 sequences were aligned to IMGT reference sequences to assign V, D and J gene segments. For a sequence to be retained, a match of at least six nucleotides was required to both a V gene segment and a J gene segment. Rearrangements were called productive when the CDR3 lacked stop codons and stayed in frame with V and J; all others were non-productive. Following IMGT convention, CDR3 was defined as the stretch from the second conserved V-encoded cysteine to the conserved J-encoded phenylalanine. The earlier analysis of some 600 of the donors excluded sequences that lacked an unambiguous match to a single V gene segment. An earlier analysis of 587 of the donors classified V segments as functional when productive rearrangements were above 56.7% and as segregating when the standard deviation between donors was above 5%. A statistical classification framework was developed to diagnose cytomegalovirus status using the catalog of TCR beta chain sequences. V and J gene assignment, in a later analysis, came from comparing TCR nucleotide sequences with IMGT/GENE-DB human TR gene sequences. A later analysis assigned CDR3 sequences and most-parsimonious VDJ recombination scenarios with the TCRdist pipeline. In a later analysis, each TCR beta chain was defined by its CDR3 amino acid sequence together with its V-gene family, and reads without a unique V-gene family were excluded. A later analysis removed 500 to 650 highly shared, low-generation-probability nucleotide sequences to deal with suspected cross-contamination and a sequencing artifact. In a later analysis, a clonal expansion index for each public chain was calculated from normalized within-repertoire ranks of inferred template counts. In a later analysis, generation probabilities were computed using a VDJ recombination model fitted to out-of-frame rearrangements, and the results were checked against IGoR. In a later analysis, hypergeometric tests were used to score TCR-TCR, TCR-HLA and TCR-CMV co-occurrence, with a repertoire-size bias correction applied to TCR pairs. A later analysis estimated false discovery rates by permuting HLA or CMV assignments 20 times. In a later analysis, co-occurring TCRs were grouped with DBSCAN, and TCRdist sequence similarity was added when clustering was performed within HLA-allele-positive subsets. Repertoires with fewer than 30,000 or more than 120,000 public chains were left out of co-occurrence clustering, as were a handful of repertoires with anomalous nucleotide sharing. The immuneACCESS repertoire file appears here via TCRdb, limited to in-frame rearrangements. These files lack a portion of the clones; in checked studies, under half of the deficit traces to unresolved V genes, and the cause of the others is not known. Clone size and the V and J calls come from that table; the DNA yielded D and trimming. For this sample there are around 170,000 clones; around 86% appear just once. Roughly 6.7% of the sample goes to the ten largest clones.

In the case of this clone: The antigen it recognizes is unknown. The input lacks base qualities; no much larger clone sits a single base away.

Recombination linked TRBV6-5 to TRBJ1-1; the best D guess is TRBD1, with 6 bases matching. The clonotype comes from a man aged 35 to 55 in good health and CMV-seropositive. Sequenced input: PBMCs. In nucleotides, the sequence is TGTGCCAGCAGTAACATAAAAGAAGGGGGCACTGAAGCTTTCTTT. It encodes CASSNIKEGGTEAFF.